This T cell receptor (beta chain) was identified in a study of cytomegalovirus exposure and HLA in healthy donors. CDR1 is MGHRA and CDR2 is YSYEKL in the germline V gene. There are 15 residues in the CDR3. Trimming pared 4 bases from V and 3 bases from J, leaving 16 bases between. PCR was performed using 60 Vbeta and 13 Jbeta primers. TCRdb keeps only in-frame clones here, not all; method: immunoSEQ multiplex PCR. The table lists about 200,000 clones, approximately 80% of them singletons. Study findings and constraints: In a later analysis, compared with equally common non-associated chains, HLA-associated beta chains were more expanded.

This clone appeared once. Antigen specificity is unknown. Sequenced material: PBMCs. The receptor was derived from a woman aged 25-40 years in good health and CMV-seronegative. The chain carries TRBV4-1 and TRBJ2-7, with D possibly TRBD2 on 6 matching bases. The CDR3 loop reads CASSPRGDSYYEQYF. In DNA, the CDR3 is TGCGCCAGCAGCCCTCGAGGGGACTCCTACTACGAGCAGTACTTC.